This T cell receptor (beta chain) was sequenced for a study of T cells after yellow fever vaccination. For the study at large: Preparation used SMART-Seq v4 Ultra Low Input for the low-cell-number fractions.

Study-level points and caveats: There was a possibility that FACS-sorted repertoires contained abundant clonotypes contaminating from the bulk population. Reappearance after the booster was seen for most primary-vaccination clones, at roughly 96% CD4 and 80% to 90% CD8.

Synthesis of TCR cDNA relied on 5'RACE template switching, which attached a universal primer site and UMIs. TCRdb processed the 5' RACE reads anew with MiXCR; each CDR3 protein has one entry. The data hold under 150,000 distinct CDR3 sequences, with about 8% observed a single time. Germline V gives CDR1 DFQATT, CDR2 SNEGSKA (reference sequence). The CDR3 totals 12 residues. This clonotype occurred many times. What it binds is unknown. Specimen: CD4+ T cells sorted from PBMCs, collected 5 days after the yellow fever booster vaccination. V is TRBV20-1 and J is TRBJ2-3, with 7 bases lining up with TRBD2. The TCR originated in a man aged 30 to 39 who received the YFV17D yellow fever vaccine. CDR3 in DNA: TGCAGCACACTAGCGTATACAGATACGCAGTATTTT. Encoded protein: CSTLAYTDTQYF.